Listed here are 10 T cell receptor beta chains from one sample, sequenced in a study of identical twins listed by TCRdb under 2016. Libraries were constructed by 5' RACE. Sequenced on an Illumina HiSeq 2000. The raw public reads went through TCRdb reprocessing: fastp at Q25, MiXCR clone calling, in-frame beta chains kept. One record per CDR3 amino acid sequence lists the most common genes and DNA. The sample table lists about 470,000 distinct CDR3 sequences, around 24% of them with a count of one. The ten largest account for roughly 3% of the sample. These sequences were also reported in another study, on T cells expressing NK-cell markers.

Sequencing used CD4+ T cells sorted from blood. These receptors were obtained from a woman aged 18-29 years in good health.

This clonotype was picked up one time. The rearrangement links TRBV5-1 to TRBJ1-1; the D gene is possibly TRBD1 (6 bases). Germline V gives CDR1 SGHRS, CDR2 YFSETQ. The V end was cut by 4 bases, the J end by 4 bases, with 14 bases between. This CDR3 has 14 amino acids. Here the CDR3 DNA reads TGCGCCAGCAGCGTACAGGGAATTCTCACTGAAGCTTTCTTT. Translated, it gives CASSVQGILTEAFF. Together with reference TRBV5-1 and TRBJ1-1, the CDR3 gives the full variable domain: KAGVTQTPRYLIKTRGQQVTLSCSPISGHRSVSWYQQTPGQGLQFLFEYFSETQRNKGNFPGRFSGRQFSNSRSEMNVSTLELGDSALYLCASSVQGILTEAFFGQGTRLTVV.

J is TRBJ2-7 and V is TRBV11-2; D unclear. Germline V gene data show CDR1 as SGHAT and CDR2 as FQNNGV. This CDR3 comprises 15 residues. V was cut by 2 bases and J by 3 bases, with 14 bases left in between. CDR3 protein: CASSLRHLFNYEQYF. As DNA, the CDR3 is TGTGCCAGCAGCTTAAGACACCTCTTCAACTACGAGCAGTACTTC. Based on the CDR3 plus reference TRBV11-2 and TRBJ2-7, the full variable domain is EAGVAQSPRYKIIEKRQSVAFWCNPISGHATLYWYQQILGQGPKLLIQFQNNGVVDDSQLPKDRFSAERLKGVDSTLKIQPAKLEDSAVYLCASSLRHLFNYEQYFGPGTRLTVT.

The genes are TRBV5-1 and TRBJ2-7, with D perhaps matching TRBD1 (5 bases). Per germline, CDR1 SGHRS and CDR2 YFSETQ. The V end was cut by 4 bases, the J end by 3 bases, with 8 bases between. This CDR3 is 12 amino acids long. The CDR3 sequence is CASSRQYYEQYF. DNA for the CDR3: TGCGCCAGCAGCAGACAGTACTACGAGCAGTACTTC.

The genes are TRBV20-1 and TRBJ1-1, with TRBD1 matching 8 bases. From germline, CDR1 is DFQATT and CDR2 SNEGSKA (reference sequence). The CDR3 contains 14 residues. The V gene end was trimmed by 3 bases and the J gene end by 2 bases; junction bases not matched to a gene: 5. CDR3 amino acids: CSARSGGLNTEAFF. CDR3 bases: TGCAGTGCTAGGTCAGGGGGCTTAAACACTGAAGCTTTCTTT.

The V gene is TRBV20-1, the J gene TRBJ1-2; D remains unclear. The V gene's germline CDR1 is DFQATT and CDR2 SNEGSKA (reference sequence). Trimming shortened V by 6 bases and J by 5 bases, and 16 bases separated the two germline ends. The length of the CDR3 is 13 residues. The CDR3 region is CSALGRKPYGYTF. DNA for the CDR3: TGCAGTGCCCTTGGTCGAAAACCTTATGGCTACACCTTC.

This clonotype showed up just a few times. This chain links TRBV29-1 with TRBJ1-5; D call uncertain. V gave up 6 bases and J gave up 7 bases, with 16 bases separating them. The germline V gene has CDR1 SQVTM and CDR2 ANQGSEA. The length of the CDR3 is 13 residues. CDR3 sequence: CSVADNTGQPQHF. The DNA of the CDR3 is TGCAGCGTAGCTGACAACACGGGACAGCCCCAGCATTTT.

This clonotype has only a few counts. The V gene is TRBV6-5, the J gene TRBJ1-6; D unclear. V lost 2 bases, J lost 0 bases, and 5 bases lay in between. The CDR3 loop spans 15 amino acids. Germline V gene data show CDR1 as MNHEY and CDR2 as SVGAGI. The CDR3 DNA follows: TGTGCCAGCAGTTACGTGGGCTCCTATAATTCACCCCTCCACTTT. Translated, it gives CASSYVGSYNSPLHF.

This chain joins TRBV11-3 and TRBJ2-1; D call uncertain. Trimming stripped 2 bases from V and 0 bases from J, with 14 bases between. This CDR3 region has 17 residues. Germline V gene lookup returns CDR1 SGHNT and CDR2 YENEEA. CDR3 coding DNA: TGTGCCAGCAGCTTATTCACCCCCCAGGCCTCCTACAATGAGCAGTTCTTC. It is translated as CASSLFTPQASYNEQFF.

This clonotype occurred many times. The chain employs TRBV7-9 and TRBJ2-7; maybe TRBD1 (6 bases). The V end was cut by 1 base, the J end by 3 bases, with 13 bases between. The germline gives CDR1 SEHNR, CDR2 FQNEAQ (reference sequence). This CDR3 is built from 15 residues. The CDR3 is CASSLGSGDVYEQYF. In nucleotides, the CDR3 is TGTGCCAGCAGCTTAGGTTCAGGGGACGTCTACGAGCAGTACTTC.

The chain's CDR3 is CSARDLDRGYQETQYF. CDR3 DNA: TGCAGTGCTAGAGATTTGGACAGGGGATACCAAGAGACCCAGTACTTC. The chain links TRBV20-1 to TRBJ2-5, with 9 bases identical to TRBD1. The germline CDR1 and CDR2 sequences are DFQATT and SNEGSKA (reference sequence). The V and J ends lost 0 bases and 0 bases, in that order; junction bases with no gene match: 5. This CDR3 comprises 16 residues.